What follows is one T cell receptor (beta chain) and its context. Its antigen is unknown. Here the CDR3 omits its conserved ending phenylalanine or tryptophan, so a read error is the likely source. The data belong to a study of metastatic and nonmetastatic thyroid tumors. Study-level background: From malignant and benign thyroid patients, repertoires in blood and in tumor or nodule tissue were compared. Study results and caveats: Compared with benign nodules, malignant thyroid tumors were reported to have significantly higher TCR beta diversity in both blood and tumor.

With MiXCR, TCRdb reprocessed the PCR reads. The sample has roughly 30,000 clones; more than 15% are singletons. Ahead of thyroid surgery, no patient had received treatment of any kind. This CDR3 comprises 18 residues. Trimming pared 3 bases from V and 6 bases from J, leaving 24 bases between. Germline lookup yields CDR1 KGHSH and CDR2 LQKENI. Input material: blood. The clonotype was recovered from a female donor with papillary thyroid cancer or a benign thyroid nodule (not recorded which). Some clones in this sample may be carry-over from other donors' samples. The chain carries TRBV18 and TRBJ1-5; D perhaps matches TRBD1 (5 bases). CDR3 in DNA: TGTGCCAGCTCACCGGGGGGATCTCACAGGTGGATGAGTCAGCCCCAGCATTCT. This sequence encodes CASSPGGSHRWMSQPQHS.